A single T cell receptor (beta chain) is shown here with its context. In the authors' workflow: The assay estimated nucleated cells by amplifying reference gene primers. The method was immunoSEQ multiplex PCR; TCRdb's version includes in-frame clones alone and lacks a portion of them. V and J calls and clone size follow that table, whereas D and trimming were derived from the DNA. The profile shows around 60,000 clones, roughly 90% of them singletons. The sample is drawn from a study of blood T cell repertoires in COVID-19. About the study: Collection of acute and convalescent COVID-19 samples took place in the United States, Italy and Spain. Sample material is recorded as cDNA or gDNA derived from T cells, B-cell-depleted T cells, or PBMCs.

The V gene's germline CDR1 is SGHNT and CDR2 YENEEA. The V gene lost 4 bases and the J gene lost 5 bases, with 11 bases spanning the gap. The CDR3 sequence is 13 residues long. The chain carries TRBV11-3 and TRBJ1-1; D perhaps matches TRBD1 (5 bases). The TCR originated in a man between 60 and 75 years old with active COVID-19. The sequenced material came from peripheral blood. CDR3 in amino acids: CASSSVGGTEAFF. CDR3 in DNA: TGTGCCAGCAGCTCCGTTGGGGGGACTGAAGCTTTCTTT.